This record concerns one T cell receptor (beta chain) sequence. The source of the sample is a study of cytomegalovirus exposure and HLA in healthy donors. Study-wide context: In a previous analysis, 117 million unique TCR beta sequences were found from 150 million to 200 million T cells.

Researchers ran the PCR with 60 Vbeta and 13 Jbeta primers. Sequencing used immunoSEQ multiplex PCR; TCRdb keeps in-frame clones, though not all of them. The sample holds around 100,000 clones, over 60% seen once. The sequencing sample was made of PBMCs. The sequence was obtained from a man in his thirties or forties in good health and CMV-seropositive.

DNA of the CDR3: TGTGCCAGCACCAGGGATCTAGGCAATGAGCAGTTCTTC. Protein product: CASTRDLGNEQFF. The V gene is TRBV2, the J gene TRBJ2-1, with a weak D call TRBD1 (5 bases). CDR3 length: 13 amino acids. Germline V gives CDR1 SNHLY, CDR2 FYNNEI. V lost 7 bases and J 6 bases, leaving 13 bases between the germline ends.